This entry concerns a single T cell receptor (beta chain). Per the original data handling: Estimation of nucleated cell counts was performed using reference gene primer amplification. Clones were sequenced by immunoSEQ multiplex PCR, and TCRdb holds only the in-frame ones, with some missing. That table is the source of V, J and clone size, and D and trimming were worked out from the DNA. The repertoire includes about 50,000 clones, under 90% of them detected once, and 8.8% sits in the top ten. This entry belongs to a study of blood T cell repertoires in COVID-19. CDR1 and CDR2 from the germline V gene are LNHDA and SQIVND (reference sequence). The V and J ends lost 5 bases and 9 bases, in that order; junction bases with no gene match: 10. The CDR3 contains 15 residues.

V gene TRBV19 combines with J gene TRBJ1-6; 7 nucleotides align to TRBD1. The receptor comes from a man aged 55 to 69 with acute or convalescent COVID-19. Sequencing was performed on peripheral blood. CDR3 coding DNA: TGTGCCAGTAGTTGGACAACAGGGGACGGTTCACCCCTCCACTTT. Its translation is CASSWTTGDGSPLHF. The full variable domain, rest sourced from reference TRBV19 and TRBJ1-6, is DGGITQSPKYLFRKEGQNVTLSCEQNLNHDAMYWYRQDPGQGLRLIYYSQIVNDFQKGDIAEGYSVSREKKESFPLTVTSAQKNPTAFYLCASSWTTGDGSPLHFGNGTRLTVT.